Listed below are T cell receptor beta chains from one sample, sequenced in a study of blood T cell repertoires in COVID-19. TCRdb's copy holds only in-frame clones and misses some; the assay was immunoSEQ multiplex PCR. The sample consists of roughly 58,000 clones, about three quarters of them appearing once. The sequenced sample consisted of peripheral blood. The receptor set was obtained from a man aged 50-59 years with active or convalescent COVID-19. The CDR3 runs from the conserved cysteine through the conserved F or W. A D gene is named only where the DNA matches it firmly. Size is omitted from some rows. Given values are once, few, many or a class for expanded clones.

clone size: NA
J gene: TRBJ1-6
V gene: TRBV19
D gene: NA
CDR3 protein: CASSEPRSYNSPLHF
CDR3 DNA: TGTGCCAGTAGTGAGCCGCGCTCCTATAATTCACCCCTCCACTTT

clone size: NA
J gene: TRBJ1-1
V gene: TRBV12-3/TRBV12-4
D gene: NA
CDR3 protein: CASTHARNTEAFF
CDR3 DNA: TGTGCCAGCACCCATGCCAGGAACACTGAAGCTTTCTTT

clone size: NA
J gene: TRBJ1-6
V gene: TRBV6-5
D gene: NA
CDR3 protein: CASTAAQRSPLHF
CDR3 DNA: TGTGCCAGCACGGCAGCACAGAGATCACCCCTCCACTTT

clone size: NA
J gene: TRBJ2-7
V gene: TRBV2
D gene: NA
CDR3 protein: CASIEGLYEQYF
CDR3 DNA: TGTGCCAGCATCGAGGGTCTCTACGAGCAGTACTTC

clone size: NA
J gene: TRBJ1-3
V gene: TRBV4-1
D gene: TRBD1
CDR3 protein: CASSQDGTGLGRNTIYF
CDR3 DNA: TGCGCCAGCAGCCAAGATGGGACAGGCCTAGGGAGAAACACCATATATTTT

clone size: NA
J gene: TRBJ2-2
V gene: TRBV29-1
D gene: NA
CDR3 protein: CSVLGGLSTGELFF
CDR3 DNA: TGCAGCGTGTTGGGGGGGCTATCCACCGGGGAGCTGTTTTTT

clone size: NA
J gene: TRBJ2-4
V gene: TRBV7-3
D gene: NA
CDR3 protein: CASSPGGFRAKNIQYF
CDR3 DNA: TGTGCCAGCAGCCCTGGCGGGTTTCGGGCCAAAAACATTCAGTACTTC

clone size: NA
J gene: TRBJ1-5
V gene: TRBV6-4
D gene: NA
CDR3 protein: CASSAEGHQPQHF
CDR3 DNA: TGTGCCAGCAGTGCGGAGGGACATCAGCCCCAGCATTTT

clone size: NA
J gene: TRBJ2-6
V gene: TRBV4-2
D gene: NA
CDR3 protein: CASSQGPSGGGGSGANVLTF
CDR3 DNA: TGTGCCAGCAGCCAAGGCCCCTCGGGGGGAGGGGGATCTGGGGCCAACGTCCTGACTTTC

clone size: few
J gene: TRBJ2-5
V gene: TRBV7-9
D gene: NA
CDR3 protein: CASTSSSGSQETQYF
CDR3 DNA: TGTGCCAGCACCTCTAGTAGCGGATCACAAGAGACCCAGTACTTC

clone size: NA
J gene: TRBJ2-7
V gene: TRBV2
D gene: NA
CDR3 protein: CASSERRTTYEQYF
CDR3 DNA: TGTGCCAGCAGTGAGCGACGGACAACCTACGAGCAGTACTTC

clone size: NA
J gene: TRBJ1-5
V gene: TRBV27
D gene: NA
CDR3 protein: CASSTVSGAQQPQHF
CDR3 DNA: TGTGCCAGCAGTACAGTATCAGGGGCACAACAGCCCCAGCATTTT

clone size: NA
J gene: TRBJ2-6
V gene: TRBV19
D gene: NA
CDR3 protein: CASDSYSFSGANVLTF
CDR3 DNA: TGTGCCAGTGACAGCTACTCCTTCTCTGGGGCCAACGTCCTGACTTTC

clone size: NA
J gene: TRBJ2-5
V gene: TRBV6-2/TRBV6-3
D gene: TRBD1
CDR3 protein: CASSYLGQSIETQYF
CDR3 DNA: TGTGCCAGCAGTTACCTGGGACAGAGTATAGAGACCCAGTACTTC

clone size: medium-sized
J gene: TRBJ2-7
V gene: TRBV5-8
D gene: NA
CDR3 protein: CASSLTPRLSEQYF
CDR3 DNA: TGTGCCAGCAGCTTGACCCCTCGACTTTCCGAGCAGTACTTC

clone size: NA
J gene: TRBJ1-2
V gene: TRBV6-1
D gene: TRBD1
CDR3 protein: CASSDKTGNYGYTF
CDR3 DNA: TGTGCCAGCAGTGATAAGACAGGGAACTATGGCTACACCTTC

clone size: NA
J gene: TRBJ1-4
V gene: TRBV2
D gene: NA
CDR3 protein: CASSEGLLIKKLFF
CDR3 DNA: TGTGCCAGCAGTGAGGGACTCTTGATAAAAAAACTGTTTTTT